The 23 T cell receptor beta chains below all came from one sample that was sequenced in a study of post-analysis software for immune sequencing data. What these receptors recognize is not known. Study-wide points: A few TRBV segments appeared more often in patients than in controls, and TRBV5-6, TRBV5-1 and TRBV20-1 were among these.

cDNA libraries of TCR beta carried unique molecular identifiers. TCRdb reprocessed the PCR reads via MiXCR and lists one record per CDR3 protein. The sample has about 770,000 distinct CDR3 sequences, more than 45% seen once. The source material was blood. These receptors all come from a girl aged 5 to 17 with multiple sclerosis.

The genes are TRBV4-2 and TRBJ2-7; the D gene is possibly TRBD2 (5 bases). The CDR3 is made up of 16 amino acids. CDR1 and CDR2 (germline): LGHNA, YNFKEQ. Trimming cost V 3 bases and J 1 base, with 16 bases left between them. CDR3 coding DNA: TGTGCCAGCAGCCACCCCGGACTGGCCGGTTCCTACGAGCAGTACTTC. Protein product: CASSHPGLAGSYEQYF.

J is TRBJ2-3 and V is TRBV14, with D possibly matching TRBD2 (6 bases). V was shortened by 0 bases and J by 1 base, with 14 bases between the two germline ends. CDR1 and CDR2 from the germline V gene are SGHDN and FVKESK. This CDR3 comprises 17 residues. CDR3 DNA sequence: TGTGCCAGCAGCCAAGATATGGACTACATAGGCACAGATACGCAGTATTTT. Protein sequence: CASSQDMDYIGTDTQYF.

The chain is built from TRBV4-3 and TRBJ2-1; TRBD2 is a possible D gene (5 bases). CDR3 length equals 17 residues. Trimming removed 0 bases from V and 0 bases from J, with 12 bases in between. CDR1 LGHNA and CDR2 YSLEER come from the germline V gene. CDR3 region: CASSQDQSGLSYNEQFF. CDR3 in DNA: TGCGCCAGCAGCCAAGATCAGAGCGGACTCTCCTACAATGAGCAGTTCTTC.

The chain uses TRBV12-3 or TRBV12-4 and TRBJ2-3; no definite D call. The germline V and J ends were trimmed by 3 bases and 4 bases, with 11 bases remaining between them. The CDR3 runs 14 residues. The DNA for the CDR3 is TGTGCCAGCAGTTTGATCAAGTCCCCAGATACGCAGTATTTT. Protein product: CASSLIKSPDTQYF.

This chain links TRBV5-1 with TRBJ2-1; 12 bases agree with TRBD2. The CDR3 spans 19 residues. CDR1 and CDR2 (germline): SGHRS, YFSETQ. Unmatched junction bases numbered 13, after V lost 4 bases and J lost 2 bases. The CDR3 DNA is TGCGCCAGCAGCGGGGCTAGCGGGAGGGCCCTACAGCCCTACAATGAGCAGTTCTTC. It codes for CASSGASGRALQPYNEQFF.

This clonotype was counted at least ten times. J is TRBJ2-7 and V is TRBV4-3, with a weak D call TRBD2 (6 bases). Trimming took 1 base from V and 4 from J, leaving 14 bases between them. The CDR3 spans 15 residues. Germline CDR1 reads LGHNA; CDR2 reads YSLEER. CDR3 coding DNA: TGCGCCAGCAGCCAAGGGGCGGGACGGGGATACGAGCAGTACTTC. Its translation: CASSQGAGRGYEQYF.

This clonotype was observed a handful of times. The V call is TRBV29-1, the J call TRBJ2-7; TRBD2 aligns across 8 bases. This CDR3 comprises 15 residues. Germline V CDR1 and CDR2: SQVTM, ANQGSEA. With 6 bases clipped from V and 0 bases from J, the junction kept 10 bases outside the gene matches. CDR3 sequence: CSVPLPSGSSYEQYF. The DNA of the CDR3 is TGCAGCGTCCCCCTCCCGAGCGGGAGCTCCTACGAGCAGTACTTC.

This clonotype was picked up one time. The chain uses TRBV12-3 or TRBV12-4 and TRBJ2-5; no clear D. V shed 7 bases and J shed 2 bases, with 17 bases lying between them. The CDR3 contains 15 residues. The CDR3: CASTFDQYDQETQYF. The CDR3 DNA is TGTGCCAGCACCTTCGACCAGTACGATCAAGAGACCCAGTACTTC.

This clonotype was found a few times. The rearrangement uses TRBV6-6 and TRBJ2-1; the D gene is possibly TRBD1 (6 bases). This CDR3 region has 15 residues. Germline CDR1 and CDR2: MNHNY and SVGAGI (reference sequence). Between the trimmed V and J ends, which lost 2 bases and 5 bases, there was a span of 13 bases. Here the CDR3 reads CASSYEGENHNEQFF. The CDR3 bases are TGTGCCAGCAGTTACGAGGGGGAGAATCACAATGAGCAGTTCTTC.

This clonotype has more than one count but fewer than ten. This rearrangement joins TRBV4-1 to TRBJ2-7; D is possibly TRBD1 (6 bases). The J call could be wrong; TRBJ2-5 is a better fit for the DNA end. The CDR3 consists of 14 residues. CDR1 and CDR2 from the germline V gene are MGHRA and YSYEKL. CDR3 region: CASSQEGAGWTQYF. DNA for the CDR3: TGCGCCAGCAGCCAAGAGGGGGCAGGTTGGACCCAGTACTTC.

The chain combines TRBV20-1 with TRBJ2-5, with TRBD2 as a possible D gene (5 bases). V was pared by 3 bases and J by 2 bases, with 19 bases between. This CDR3 contains 16 residues. Germline CDR1 is DFQATT and CDR2 is SNEGSKA (reference sequence). The CDR3 region is CSASALTTGVQETQYF. CDR3 coding DNA: TGCAGTGCTAGCGCTCTTACGACCGGGGTTCAAGAGACCCAGTACTTC.

The chain carries TRBV20-1 and TRBJ2-7; D gene ambiguous. This CDR3 comprises 14 residues. CDR1 and CDR2 (germline): DFQATT, SNEGSKA (reference sequence). Trimming left V 5 bases short and J 1 base short, with 15 bases between. Written as DNA, the CDR3 is TGCAGTGCTGAGTGGGCTAGTGTTTCCTACGAGCAGTACTTC. Translating gives CSAEWASVSYEQYF.

The gene calls are TRBV29-1 and TRBJ1-2; 7 bases are shared with TRBD1. With V trimmed by 7 bases and J by 0 bases, 2 bases remained unmatched. This CDR3 comprises 12 residues. CDR1 SQVTM and CDR2 ANQGSEA come from the germline V gene. In DNA form, the CDR3 reads TGCAGCGGAGGGACAGCTAACTATGGCTACACCTTC. This codes for CSGGTANYGYTF. The full variable domain, with the rest looked up from reference TRBV29-1 and TRBJ1-2, is SAVISQKPSRDICQRGTSLTIQCQVDSQVTMMFWYRQQPGQSLTLIATANQGSEATYESGFVIDKFPISRPNLTFSTLTVSNMSPEDSSIYLCSGGTANYGYTFGSGTRLTVV.

V is TRBV2 and J is TRBJ2-7; 7 bases fit TRBD1. This CDR3 contains 15 residues. V trimming: 1 base; J trimming: 10 bases; junction bases outside the gene matches: 13. Germline CDR1 is SNHLY and CDR2 is FYNNEI. The chain's CDR3 is CASSEGQGVGETQYF. As DNA, the CDR3 is TGTGCCAGCAGTGAAGGCCAGGGGGTGGGAGAAACCCAGTACTTC.

The rearrangement links TRBV20-1 to TRBJ2-3, with 8 bases that match TRBD1. The CDR3 contains 15 residues. With V trimmed by 3 bases and J by 2 bases, 7 bases remained unmatched. Germline CDR1 DFQATT, CDR2 SNEGSKA (reference sequence). The CDR3 loop reads CSASPPQGVTDTQYF. The CDR3 DNA follows: TGCAGTGCTAGTCCCCCACAGGGGGTCACAGATACGCAGTATTTT.

The rearrangement uses TRBV2 and TRBJ2-1; D is ambiguous. In germline, CDR1 is SNHLY, CDR2 FYNNEI. The CDR3 contains 10 residues. Trimming removed 5 bases at V and 8 bases at J, with 4 bases between. CDR3 sequence (DNA): TGTGCCAGCAGTATCGATGAGCAGTTCTTC. Protein sequence: CASSIDEQFF.

Only a few counts were recorded for this clonotype. The chain joins TRBV12-3 or TRBV12-4 to TRBJ2-7; D remains ambiguous. The V end lost 3 bases, the J end lost 6 bases, and 9 bases lay between the germline ends. CDR3 length: 12 residues. CDR3 protein: CASSFGKIEQYF. The CDR3 DNA reads TGTGCCAGCAGTTTCGGTAAGATCGAGCAGTACTTC.

V gene TRBV5-1 combines with J gene TRBJ2-7, with 9 bases that match TRBD1. Germline values: CDR1 SGHRS, CDR2 YFSETQ. Unmatched junction bases numbered 8, after V lost 0 bases and J lost 4 bases. CDR3 size: 16 residues. For the CDR3, the DNA is TGCGCCAGCAGCTTGGCCAGCCTGGGACAGGGTTACGAGCAGTACTTC. It encodes CASSLASLGQGYEQYF. The full variable domain, with the rest looked up from reference TRBV5-1 and TRBJ2-7, is KAGVTQTPRYLIKTRGQQVTLSCSPISGHRSVSWYQQTPGQGLQFLFEYFSETQRNKGNFPGRFSGRQFSNSRSEMNVSTLELGDSALYLCASSLASLGQGYEQYFGPGTRLTVT.

The V call is TRBV6-5, the J call TRBJ2-1, with 7 bases lining up with TRBD2. Germline trimming cut 2 bases from V and 3 bases from J; bases unmatched to any gene: 4. CDR3 length: 15 amino acids. Germline lookup yields CDR1 MNHEY and CDR2 SVGAGI. For the CDR3, the DNA is TGTGCCAGCAGTTACGGGGGAGGGGACTACAATGAGCAGTTCTTC. Its translation: CASSYGGGDYNEQFF.

The V gene is TRBV18, the J gene TRBJ2-4; no clear D. The CDR3 runs to 18 residues. Germline V gene lookup returns CDR1 KGHSH and CDR2 LQKENI. Trimming removed 2 bases at V and 0 bases at J, with 17 bases between. The chain's CDR3 is CASSPLPAAGLAKNIQYF. The CDR3 region has the DNA TGTGCCAGCTCACCATTACCGGCCGCTGGGCTAGCCAAAAACATTCAGTACTTC.

This clonotype was seen a handful of times. The rearrangement links TRBV10-2 to TRBJ2-7; 11 bases are shared with TRBD1. The germline CDR1 and CDR2 sequences are WSHSY and SAAADI. V gave up 0 bases and J gave up 6 bases; unmatched junction bases: 4. The CDR3 runs 15 residues. In nucleotides, the CDR3 is TGCGCCAGCAGTGAGTCCCGGACAGGGGGCTCCGAGCAGTACTTC. This gives the protein CASSESRTGGSEQYF.

This chain joins TRBV6-2 or TRBV6-3 and TRBJ2-1; D possibly corresponds to TRBD2 (6 bases). The CDR3 runs to 14 residues. Germline CDR1 and CDR2: MNHEY and SVGEGT. V lost 3 bases, J lost 6 bases, and 12 bases lay in between. In DNA form, the CDR3 reads TGTGCCAGCAGTTATAGCGGTGGCTTCAATGAGCAGTTCTTC. Protein product: CASSYSGGFNEQFF.

The table lists this clonotype with a few counts. The chain joins TRBV6-1 to TRBJ2-7; weak D call: TRBD1 (6 bases). V lost 0 bases to trimming and J lost 4 bases, with 16 bases between them. Germline V gene lookup returns CDR1 MNHNS and CDR2 SASEGT. CDR3 size: 16 residues. CDR3: CASSEAHRVKPYEQYF. CDR3 in DNA: TGTGCCAGCAGTGAAGCCCACAGGGTCAAGCCGTACGAGCAGTACTTC.